Listed below are T cell receptor beta chains from one sample, sequenced in a study of blood T cell repertoires in COVID-19. The table came from immunoSEQ multiplex PCR; TCRdb's copy has only in-frame clones and leaves some out. The data contain 300,000 to 500,000 clones, 88% of them singletons. Specimen: PBMCs or T cells enriched from blood (not recorded which). The receptors stem from a woman in her thirties or forties with acute COVID-19. The CDR3 runs from the conserved cysteine through the conserved F or W. Fields, in order: CDR3 protein, CDR3 DNA, clone size, V gene, D gene, J gene. The D gene is left open where the match is weak. Rows give clone size only sometimes, using once, few, many, or a class for an expanded clone.

CDR3: CASSGRDSSYEQYF
DNA: TGTGCCAGCAGCGGCCGGGACAGTAGTTACGAGCAGTACTTC
size: .
V: TRBV9
D: TRBD1
J: TRBJ2-7

CDR3: CAWSLSEKLFF
DNA: TGTGCCTGGAGTCTTAGTGAAAAACTGTTTTTT
size: .
V: TRBV30
D: .
J: TRBJ1-4

CDR3: CASSPWDSDTSGANVLTF
DNA: TGTGCCAGCAGCCCCTGGGACAGCGATACCTCTGGGGCCAACGTCCTGACTTTC
size: .
V: TRBV14
D: TRBD1
J: TRBJ2-6

CDR3: CAISEDKRNTEAFF
DNA: TGTGCCATCAGTGAAGACAAACGGAACACTGAAGCTTTCTTT
size: few
V: TRBV10-3
D: .
J: TRBJ1-1

CDR3: CASSQDRQQMPGNTIYF
DNA: TGTGCCAGCAGCCAAGACCGACAGCAAATGCCTGGAAACACCATATATTTT
size: .
V: TRBV3-1/TRBV3-2
D: .
J: TRBJ1-3

CDR3: CATSTRGTVQEYF
DNA: TGTGCCACCAGCACCCGGGGGACGGTTCAAGAGTACTTC
size: .
V: TRBV15
D: .
J: TRBJ2-7

CDR3: CASSLEDGDGYTF
DNA: TGTGCCAGCAGCTTAGAGGATGGAGATGGCTACACCTTC
size: .
V: TRBV11-2
D: .
J: TRBJ1-2

CDR3: CASSTLGQISTDTQYF
DNA: TGTGCCAGCAGCACCCTTGGCCAAATCAGCACAGATACGCAGTATTTT
size: .
V: TRBV2
D: .
J: TRBJ2-3

CDR3: CASSLRGYHEQYF
DNA: TGTGCCAGCAGTTTAAGGGGGTACCACGAGCAGTACTTC
size: once
V: TRBV27
D: .
J: TRBJ2-7

CDR3: CASSPGQGVVETQYF
DNA: TGTGCCAGCAGCCCTGGACAGGGGGTTGTAGAGACCCAGTACTTC
size: once
V: TRBV5-5
D: TRBD1
J: TRBJ2-5

CDR3: CAISGAGTDTQYF
DNA: TGTGCCATCAGTGGAGCGGGCACAGATACGCAGTATTTT
size: .
V: TRBV10-3
D: .
J: TRBJ2-3

CDR3: CASSLTAEETQYF
DNA: TGCGCCAGCAGCTTGACGGCGGAAGAGACCCAGTACTTC
size: .
V: TRBV5-1
D: .
J: TRBJ2-5

CDR3: CASSGQGANTGELFF
DNA: TGTGCCAGCAGCGGACAGGGGGCGAACACCGGGGAGCTGTTTTTT
size: .
V: TRBV9
D: TRBD1
J: TRBJ2-2

CDR3: CATSGGDTQYF
DNA: TGTGCCACCTCGGGAGGTGATACGCAGTATTTT
size: .
V: TRBV24-1
D: TRBD2
J: TRBJ2-3

CDR3: CASKGQGSDYGYTF
DNA: TGTGCCAGCAAGGGACAGGGGAGCGACTATGGCTACACCTTC
size: .
V: TRBV2
D: TRBD1
J: TRBJ1-2

CDR3: CSASKQGSHEKLFF
DNA: TGCAGTGCTAGTAAACAGGGAAGTCACGAAAAACTGTTTTTT
size: .
V: TRBV20-1
D: .
J: TRBJ1-4

CDR3: CASDRGWGTEAFF
DNA: TGTGCCAGTGACAGGGGCTGGGGCACTGAAGCTTTCTTT
size: .
V: TRBV19
D: TRBD1
J: TRBJ1-1

CDR3: CASSQDLTYEQYF
DNA: TGCGCCAGCAGCCAAGATTTAACCTACGAGCAGTACTTC
size: few
V: TRBV4-1
D: .
J: TRBJ2-7

CDR3: CAWSGQTEAFF
DNA: TGTGCCTGGAGTGGACAGACCGAAGCTTTCTTT
size: .
V: TRBV30
D: .
J: TRBJ1-1

CDR3: CASSDRGSNQPQHF
DNA: TGTGCCAGCAGTGACAGGGGTAGCAATCAGCCCCAGCATTTT
size: .
V: TRBV6-1
D: .
J: TRBJ1-5

CDR3: CASSATGTGSGYTF
DNA: TGCGCCAGCAGCGCGACCGGGACAGGGAGCGGCTACACCTTC
size: few
V: TRBV4-1
D: TRBD1
J: TRBJ1-2

CDR3: CASKYETGTGEQYF
DNA: TGTGCCAGCAAATATGAGACAGGGACTGGCGAGCAGTACTTC
size: .
V: TRBV2
D: .
J: TRBJ2-7

CDR3: CSAYNEKLFF
DNA: TGCAGCGCTTATAATGAAAAACTGTTTTTT
size: .
V: TRBV29-1
D: .
J: TRBJ1-4

CDR3: CASSSGELGEKLFF
DNA: TGTGCCAGCAGCTCAGGGGAGCTAGGTGAAAAACTGTTTTTT
size: .
V: TRBV7-9
D: .
J: TRBJ1-4

CDR3: CASSQNLPLAGGYRTGELFF
DNA: TGTGCCAGCAGCCAAAACCTGCCCCTAGCGGGGGGGTATCGAACCGGGGAGCTGTTTTTT
size: .
V: TRBV4-2
D: TRBD2
J: TRBJ2-2

CDR3: CASSENRGYGYTF
DNA: TGCGCCAGCAGTGAGAACAGGGGTTATGGCTACACCTTC
size: .
V: TRBV10-1
D: TRBD1
J: TRBJ1-2

CDR3: CASSLFGGGGGQPGELFF
DNA: TGTGCCAGCAGCCTGTTTGGGGGCGGCGGGGGGCAACCCGGGGAGCTGTTTTTT
size: .
V: TRBV2
D: TRBD2
J: TRBJ2-2

CDR3: CASSPGQGANPNYGYTF
DNA: TGCGCCAGCAGCCCAGGACAGGGGGCGAATCCAAACTATGGCTACACCTTC
size: .
V: TRBV5-1
D: TRBD1
J: TRBJ1-2

CDR3: CASSKGDEGEAYNSPLHF
DNA: TGTGCCAGCAGCAAAGGCGACGAGGGCGAGGCCTATAATTCACCCCTCCACTTT
size: .
V: TRBV21-1
D: .
J: TRBJ1-6

CDR3: CASSVVKVEGYTF
DNA: TGTGCCAGCAGTGTGGTGAAGGTGGAGGGCTACACCTTC
size: once
V: TRBV2
D: .
J: TRBJ1-2

CDR3: CASREPGQGIYEQYF
DNA: TGCGCCAGCAGAGAACCGGGACAGGGTATCTACGAGCAGTACTTC
size: few
V: TRBV5-1
D: TRBD1
J: TRBJ2-7

CDR3: CASSYSNYGYTF
DNA: TGTGCCAGTAGTTACAGTAACTATGGCTACACCTTC
size: .
V: TRBV19
D: .
J: TRBJ1-2

CDR3: CASSSMGGSSYNEQFF
DNA: TGCGCCAGCAGCTCTATGGGGGGGAGCTCCTACAATGAGCAGTTCTTC
size: .
V: TRBV5-1
D: TRBD2
J: TRBJ2-1